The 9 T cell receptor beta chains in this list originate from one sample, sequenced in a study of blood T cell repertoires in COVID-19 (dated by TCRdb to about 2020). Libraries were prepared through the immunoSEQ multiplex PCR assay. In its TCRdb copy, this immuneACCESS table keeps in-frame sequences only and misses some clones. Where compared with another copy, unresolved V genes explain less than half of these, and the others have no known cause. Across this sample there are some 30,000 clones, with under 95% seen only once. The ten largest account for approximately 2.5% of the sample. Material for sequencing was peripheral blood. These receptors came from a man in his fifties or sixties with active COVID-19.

CDR3 region: CASSSGLPWKTQYF. CDR3 bases: TGTGCCAGCAGTTCAGGACTCCCGTGGAAGACCCAGTACTTC. The chain joins TRBV27 to TRBJ2-5, with D possibly matching TRBD2 (5 bases). Germline CDR1 MNHEY, CDR2 SMNVEV (reference sequence). The CDR3 is 14 amino acids. V lost 4 bases to trimming and J lost 6 bases, with 15 bases between them.

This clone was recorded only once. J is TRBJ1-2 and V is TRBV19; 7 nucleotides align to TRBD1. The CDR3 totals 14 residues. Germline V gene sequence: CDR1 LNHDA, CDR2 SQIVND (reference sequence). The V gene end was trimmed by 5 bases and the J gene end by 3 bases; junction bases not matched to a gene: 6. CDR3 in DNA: TGTGCCAGTAGTCGGGACAGAGATTACTATGGCTACACCTTC. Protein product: CASSRDRDYYGYTF.

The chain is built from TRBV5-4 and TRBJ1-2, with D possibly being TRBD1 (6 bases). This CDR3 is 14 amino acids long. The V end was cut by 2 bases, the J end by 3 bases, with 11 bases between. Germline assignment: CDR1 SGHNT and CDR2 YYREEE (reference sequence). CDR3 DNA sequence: TGTGCCAGCAGCTTCGGAGGGGGGGACTATGGCTACACCTTC. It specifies CASSFGGGDYGYTF.

CDR3 amino acids: CASKQTESTDTQYF. CDR3 coding DNA: TGTGCCAGCAAACAGACAGAAAGCACAGATACGCAGTATTTT. The J gene is TRBJ2-3, the V gene TRBV25-1, with a possible D match to TRBD1 (5 bases). V was trimmed by 7 bases and J by 0 bases, leaving 11 bases between them. The germline V gene encodes CDR1 MGHDK and CDR2 SYGVNS. The CDR3 sequence is 14 residues long.

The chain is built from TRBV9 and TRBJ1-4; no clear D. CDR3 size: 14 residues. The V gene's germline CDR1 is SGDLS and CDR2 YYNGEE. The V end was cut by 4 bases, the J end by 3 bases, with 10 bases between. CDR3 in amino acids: CASSLGRANEKLFF. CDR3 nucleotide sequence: TGTGCCAGCAGCCTAGGGCGGGCTAATGAAAAACTGTTTTTT. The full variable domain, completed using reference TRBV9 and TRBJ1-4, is DSGVTQTPKHLITATGQRVTLRCSPRSGDLSVYWYQQSLDQGLQFLIQYYNGEERAKGNILERFSAQQFPDLHSELNLSSLELGDSALYFCASSLGRANEKLFFGSGTQLSVL.

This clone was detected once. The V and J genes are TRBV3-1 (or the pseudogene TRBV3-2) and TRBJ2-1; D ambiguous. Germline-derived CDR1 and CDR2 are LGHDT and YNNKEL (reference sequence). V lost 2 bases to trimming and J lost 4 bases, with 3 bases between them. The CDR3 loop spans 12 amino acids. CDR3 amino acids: CASSQHYNEQFF. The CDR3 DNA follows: TGTGCCAGCAGCCAACATTACAATGAGCAGTTCTTC.

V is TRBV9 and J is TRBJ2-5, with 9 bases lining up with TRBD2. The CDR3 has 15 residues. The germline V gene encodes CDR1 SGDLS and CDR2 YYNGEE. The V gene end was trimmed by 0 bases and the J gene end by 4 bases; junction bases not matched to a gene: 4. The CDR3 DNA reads TGTGCCAGCAGCGTAGGCGGGGGGGCCGCAGAGACCCAGTACTTC. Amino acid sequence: CASSVGGGAAETQYF.

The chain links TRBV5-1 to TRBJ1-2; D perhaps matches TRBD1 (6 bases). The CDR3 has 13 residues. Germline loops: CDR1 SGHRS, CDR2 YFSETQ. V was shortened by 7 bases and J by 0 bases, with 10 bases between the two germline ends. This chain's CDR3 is CASSQGPNYGYTF. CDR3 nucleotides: TGCGCCAGCTCGCAGGGGCCTAACTATGGCTACACCTTC.

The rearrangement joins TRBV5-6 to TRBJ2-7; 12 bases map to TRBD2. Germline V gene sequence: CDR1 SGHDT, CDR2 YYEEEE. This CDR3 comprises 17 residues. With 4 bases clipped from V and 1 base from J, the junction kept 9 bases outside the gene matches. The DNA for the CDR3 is TGTGCCAGCAGCCAAAGGACTAGCGGGATCCGGTCCTACGAGCAGTACTTC. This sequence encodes CASSQRTSGIRSYEQYF.